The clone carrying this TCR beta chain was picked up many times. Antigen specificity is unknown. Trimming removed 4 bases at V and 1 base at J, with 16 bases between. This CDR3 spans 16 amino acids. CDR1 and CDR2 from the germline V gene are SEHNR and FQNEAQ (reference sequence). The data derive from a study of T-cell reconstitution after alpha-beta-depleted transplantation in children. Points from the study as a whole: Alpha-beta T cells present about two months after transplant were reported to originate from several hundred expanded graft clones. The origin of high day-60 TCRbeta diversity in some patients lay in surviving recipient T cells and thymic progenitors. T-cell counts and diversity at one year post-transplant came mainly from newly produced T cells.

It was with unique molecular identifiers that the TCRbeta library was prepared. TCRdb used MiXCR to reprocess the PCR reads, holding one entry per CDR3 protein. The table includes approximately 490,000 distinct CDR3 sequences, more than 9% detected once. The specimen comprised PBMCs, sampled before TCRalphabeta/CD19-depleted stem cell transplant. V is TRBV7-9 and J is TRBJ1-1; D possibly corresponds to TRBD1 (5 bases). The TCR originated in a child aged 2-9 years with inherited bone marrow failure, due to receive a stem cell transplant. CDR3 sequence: CASSSKGAKWNTEAFF. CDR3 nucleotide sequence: TGTGCCAGCAGCTCAAAAGGGGCCAAGTGGAACACTGAAGCTTTCTTT.